The source of this TCR beta chain is a study of human T cells and chemical hapten exposure. This clonotype was observed a few times. The time point is: patch test 3, about 24 weeks after DPC sensitization. Treatment defined: therapeutic diphenylcyclopropenone sensitization with weekly scalp DPC. The CDR3 is 12 amino acids. V shed 6 bases and J shed 6 bases, with 11 bases lying between them. TCRdb redid the calling of the RACE reads with MiXCR, one entry per CDR3 protein. The sample lists 95,000 to 150,000 distinct CDR3 sequences, 11% seen once, with approximately 2.5% in the top ten. This receptor was identified in a woman in her forties or fifties with alopecia areata. Some clones in this sample may be carry-over from other donors' samples. Sequencing used whole blood, obtained in connection with sensitization to the hapten diphenylcyclopropenone (DPC). The chain combines TRBV12-3 or TRBV12-4 with TRBJ1-1; maybe TRBD1 (5 bases). CDR3 bases: TGTGCCAGCAGCTCCGACAGAGCTGAAGCTTTCTTT. Translated: CASSSDRAEAFF.